This T cell receptor beta chain was sequenced during a study of beta chain features in type 1 diabetes. The study, taken as a whole, reports: Among type 1 diabetes patients, VDJ junctions had fewer insertions and more deletions. Cells with high TCR expression could be over-represented by cDNA sequencing.

Turning to this clone: Its antigen remains unidentified.

Germline loops: CDR1 LGHNA, CDR2 YNFKEQ. The CDR3 is made up of 15 amino acids. Trimming removed 1 base from V and 4 bases from J, with 11 bases in between. Reverse transcribing all isolated RNA meant expressed TCRB transcripts were sequenced. TCRdb keeps only in-frame clones here, not all; method: immunoSEQ multiplex PCR. Among a few hundred thousand clones listed, about 14% were seen once. It was one heparinised blood draw, averaging around 120 mL, that each donor gave. The receptor comes from a woman aged 18-29 years in good health. The chain combines TRBV4-2 with TRBJ1-5, with TRBD1 as a possible D gene (5 bases). The material sequenced was naive CD4+ T cells from blood. CDR3 coding DNA: TGTGCCAGCAGCCAAGTTAGGGGTGCTAATCAGCCCCAGCATTTT. Translating gives CASSQVRGANQPQHF.